These 5 T cell receptor beta chains share one sample of origin, sequenced in a study of blood T cell repertoires in COVID-19. This table comes from immunoSEQ multiplex PCR, and its TCRdb copy is limited to in-frame clones, with some not included. The sample has about 190,000 clones, 80% to 90% seen once. The sample consisted of peripheral blood. The receptors originated from a man aged 30-40 years with acute or convalescent COVID-19.

Comments on this clone: Germline is not matched at one junction end, which may reflect a read error. The rearrangement joins TRBV3-1 (or the pseudogene TRBV3-2) to TRBJ2-7; 8 nucleotides agree with TRBD1. Germline V gene lookup returns CDR1 LGHDT and CDR2 YNNKEL (reference sequence). The CDR3 runs 13 residues. The CDR3 here is CASSTTRQGFRRF. CDR3 DNA: TGTGCCAGCAGCACAACCCGACAGGGGTTCCGTCGTTTC.

The V call is TRBV28, the J call TRBJ2-7; TRBD2 matches 7 bases. CDR1 and CDR2 (germline): MDHEN, SYDVKM. CDR3 length: 16 residues. V lost 2 bases to trimming and J lost 2 bases; unmatched junction nucleotides: 9. As DNA, the CDR3 is TGTGCCAGCAGTTTAGGCGGGAGTGGAGTGCCCTACGAGCAGTACTTC. Amino acid sequence: CASSLGGSGVPYEQYF.

This CDR3 reads CASSVVSSGANVLTF. Written as DNA, the CDR3 is TGTGCCAGCAGCGTAGTGAGCTCTGGGGCCAACGTCCTGACTTTC. The V gene is TRBV9, the J gene TRBJ2-6; unclear D gene. The CDR3 has 15 amino acids. Trimming shortened V by 0 bases and J by 0 bases, and 4 bases separated the two germline ends. Germline CDR1 reads SGDLS; CDR2 reads YYNGEE.

The V and J genes are TRBV11-1 and TRBJ2-1; D call uncertain. The CDR3 covers 14 residues. V was pared by 1 base and J by 1 base, with 5 bases between. Germline loops: CDR1 SGHAT, CDR2 FQDESV (reference sequence). CDR3 in amino acids: CASSLVSSYNEQFF. The CDR3 DNA reads as TGTGCCAGCAGCTTAGTGAGTTCCTACAATGAGCAGTTCTTC.

This rearrangement joins TRBV21-1 to TRBJ2-2; the DNA was not compared with TRBD2, the D call given in the table. TRBV21-1 is a pseudogene locus. The CDR3 is 15 amino acids. The DNA of the CDR3 is TGTGCCAGCAACCTTCACTGGGGGGGTCCCGGGGAGCTGTTTTTT. Protein sequence: CASNLHWGGPGELFF.